Listed below are T cell receptor beta chains from one sample, sequenced in a study of T-cell reconstitution after alpha-beta-depleted transplantation in children. TCRdb re-analysed the PCR reads in MiXCR, keeping a single row per CDR3 protein. The sample carries about 590,000 distinct CDR3 sequences, about an eighth recorded once. The material sequenced was PBMCs, mostly from graft donor cells, taken 360 days after TCRalphabeta/CD19-depleted stem cell transplant. These receptors all come from a male patient younger than 18 who had a stem cell transplant for acute myeloid leukemia, so the T cells may come from the graft donor. Both conserved end residues are part of each CDR3. A D gene is named only where the DNA matches it firmly. A clone size is listed for some rows: how often the clone was seen (once, few, many), or a class if it is expanded.

TRBD2	TRBV20-1	TRBJ2-5	-	TGCAGTGCCAGAGTGGGGGGGGAGACCCAGTACTTC	CSARVGGETQYF
-	TRBV11-2	TRBJ2-7	few	TGTGCCAGCAGCTTAGGTTCCGGGACAGGAGATTGGGAGGGCCCCTACGAGCAGTACTTC	CASSLGSGTGDWEGPYEQYF
TRBD2	TRBV20-1	TRBJ2-5	-	TGCCTGAGCCGGGGACTAGCGGGAGGGGTTAGAGAGACCCAGTACTTC	CLSRGLAGGVRETQYF
TRBD2	TRBV20-1	TRBJ2-1	-	TGCAGTGCTAGAGCTCGGGGGACTAGCCCTTACAATGAGCAGTTCTTC	CSARARGTSPYNEQFF
TRBD2	TRBV2	TRBJ2-6	-	TGTGCCAGCAGTGAAGCGCCTAGCGGGAGAGGCTCTGGGGCCAACGTCCTGACTTTC	CASSEAPSGRGSGANVLTF
TRBD1	TRBV19	TRBJ2-2	-	TGTGCCAGTAGTGGGAGACAACGGGACAGGGGGCGAGAATACACCGGGGAGCTGTTTTTT	CASSGRQRDRGREYTGELFF
-	TRBV27	TRBJ2-1	-	TGTGCCAGCAGTTTCGGCAGGGGTCTTTACAATGAGCAGTTCTTC	CASSFGRGLYNEQFF
-	TRBV4-3	TRBJ1-1	-	TGCGCCAGCAGCCAGGACTATAATCAGAAAGCTTTCTTT	CASSQDYNQKAFF
-	TRBV20-1	TRBJ2-3	few	TGCAGTGCTAGAGGGGGGATCGCAGATACGCAGTATTTT	CSARGGIADTQYF
TRBD2	TRBV5-6	TRBJ2-1	once	TGTGCCAGCAGCTTACTAGCGGGAGTAGGGGCTTTCAATGAGCAGTTCTTC	CASSLLAGVGAFNEQFF
TRBD2	TRBV9	TRBJ2-3	-	TGTGCCAGCAGCGTAGTAGCGGGATACACAGATACGCAGTATTTT	CASSVVAGYTDTQYF
-	TRBV5-1	TRBJ2-7	few	TGCGCCAGCAGCTTTCCAGGGCCCTACGAGCAGTACTTC	CASSFPGPYEQYF
TRBD1	TRBV6-2/TRBV6-3	TRBJ2-2	-	TGTGCCAGCAGTTACCTCGGGACAGGGGGCAGGGAGCTGTTTTTT	CASSYLGTGGRELFF
TRBD1	TRBV5-6	TRBJ2-5	-	TGTGCCAGCAGCTCGGACAGGGTATTGGAGACCCAGTACTTC	CASSSDRVLETQYF
TRBD2	TRBV7-9	TRBJ2-7	many	TGTGCCAGCAGCTTAGCGCAAATTGGCGGGAGGGCCTACGAGCAGTACTTC	CASSLAQIGGRAYEQYF
TRBD1	TRBV6-1	TRBJ1-4	-	TGTGCCAGCGCTCCCGGACAGGGGGAGGAAAAACTGTTTTTT	CASAPGQGEEKLFF
-	TRBV15	TRBJ2-3	many	TGTGCCACCAGCAGATGGGGGGCGGGGCTCACAGATACGCAGTATTTT	CATSRWGAGLTDTQYF
-	TRBV4-3	TRBJ2-3	few	TGCGCCAGCAGCCAAGTCACCGGAGATACGCAGTATTTT	CASSQVTGDTQYF
TRBD2	TRBV5-1	TRBJ2-3	-	TGCGCCAGCACGCCGGGACTAGCGGGAGGTAGCACAGATACGCAGTATTTT	CASTPGLAGGSTDTQYF
TRBD1	TRBV7-9	TRBJ1-1	few	TGTGCCAGCAGCTTAGTCGGGACAGGGTACCACACTGAAGCTTTCTTT	CASSLVGTGYHTEAFF
-	TRBV29-1	TRBJ2-7	many	TGCAGCGTTGTGGGGTTGTACAGCTTCGACGAGCAGTACTTC	CSVVGLYSFDEQYF
TRBD1	TRBV18	TRBJ2-3	few	TGTGCCAGCTCAGCAAGGACAGGAGCAGATACGCAGTATTTT	CASSARTGADTQYF
-	TRBV30	TRBJ2-5	-	TGTGCCTGGACCGGACCTGTCCGGGAGACCCAGTACTTC	CAWTGPVRETQYF
-	TRBV29-1	TRBJ2-2	many	TGCAGCGTTGATTCTGGGACAACAACCGGGGAGCTGTTTTTT	CSVDSGTTTGELFF
TRBD1	TRBV5-1	TRBJ2-1	-	TGCGCCAGCAGCTTTAGGACAGGGTGGGACGAGCAGTTCTTC	CASSFRTGWDEQFF
TRBD2	TRBV20-1	TRBJ2-2	few	TGCAGTGCTAGAGATTGGGCTAGCGGGACGAACACCGGGGAGCTGTTTTTT	CSARDWASGTNTGELFF
TRBD2	TRBV3-1	TRBJ2-1	many	TGTGCCAGCAGCCTCTGGGGGCTAGCGGGAGTACTGTTCTTC	CASSLWGLAGVLFF
TRBD2	TRBV29-1	TRBJ2-1	-	TGCAGCGTTGCCGGGACTAGCGGGAGGGGGGGATACAATGAGCAGTTCTTC	CSVAGTSGRGGYNEQFF
-	TRBV29-1	TRBJ2-1	many	TGCAGCGTCCTCGGGACTTCCTACAATGAGCAGTTCTTC	CSVLGTSYNEQFF
-	TRBV21-1	TRBJ2-1	few	TGTGCCAGCAGCAAATCGGTGATAGCGGGTGGGCCCAATGAGCAGTTCTTC	CASSKSVIAGGPNEQFF
-	TRBV12-3/TRBV12-4	TRBJ2-7	many	TGTGCCAGCAGTTCGGACCTAGGAGACGAGCAGTACTTC	CASSSDLGDEQYF
-	TRBV5-1	TRBJ2-5	-	TGCGCCAGCGGGGTCGGGCGGAATACTGAAGAGACCCAGTACTTC	CASGVGRNTEETQYF
-	TRBV10-3	TRBJ2-7	few	TGTGCCATCAGTGAGCCAGGGTCCACTTACGAGCAGTACTTC	CAISEPGSTYEQYF
TRBD2	TRBV18	TRBJ2-1	-	TGTGCCAGCTCAGCACCGGCGGGGGGGTACAATGAGCAGTTCTTC	CASSAPAGGYNEQFF
TRBD2	TRBV6-1	TRBJ2-7	many	TGTGCCAGCAGCAAAATAGCGGGAGGGCCGGTACATTACGAGCAGTACTTC	CASSKIAGGPVHYEQYF
-	TRBV28	TRBJ2-2	few	TGTGCCAGCAGCTCTCAGGGGCCCGGGGAGCTGTTTTTT	CASSSQGPGELFF
TRBD2	TRBV5-8	TRBJ2-3	few	TGTGCCAGCAGCGACGGACTAGCGAACACAGATACGCAGTATTTT	CASSDGLANTDTQYF
TRBD2	TRBV7-7	TRBJ2-5	-	TGTGCTAGCACACTTGCGGGACTAGCTGGGGAGACCCAGTACTTC	CASTLAGLAGETQYF
TRBD2	TRBV4-2	TRBJ2-1	-	TGTGCCAGCAGCCAATACTTAGCGGGAGGTAATTATGAGCAGTTCTTC	CASSQYLAGGNYEQFF
-	TRBV11-3	TRBJ2-1	-	TGTGCCAGCAGCTTAAGGGGCCTCTCCTACAATGAGCAGTTCTTC	CASSLRGLSYNEQFF
-	TRBV7-7	TRBJ2-7	-	TGTGCTAGCAGCGCAGCGGTTAGCTACGAGCAGTACTTC	CASSAAVSYEQYF
TRBD1	TRBV29-1	TRBJ2-4	few	TGCAGCGTTGTACCCTCAGGGGGTGTTTGGGCCAAAAACATTCAGTACTTC	CSVVPSGGVWAKNIQYF
-	TRBV7-2	TRBJ2-7	many	TGTGCCAGCAGCTTAAATAGCGGTACCTACGAGCAGTACTTC	CASSLNSGTYEQYF